This entry is about one T cell receptor beta chain. The antigen is undetermined. The data stem from a study of OX40 agonist ivuxolimab in advanced cancers. Findings and limits, study-wide: Researchers report that CD8+ T cells had, on average, more expanded clones than CD4+.

The table came from immunoSEQ multiplex PCR; TCRdb's copy has only in-frame clones and leaves some out. The sample yields tens of thousands of clones, 86% seen once. Germline V lookup: CDR1 KGHSH, CDR2 LQKENI. V shed 8 bases and J shed 3 bases, with 13 bases lying between them. The CDR3 contains 13 residues. This chain joins TRBV18 and TRBJ2-5; D perhaps matches TRBD1 (5 bases). Specimen: CD4+ or CD8+ T cells sorted from blood, collected in a trial of the OX40 agonist ivuxolimab. This sequence originates from an adult with an advanced solid tumor such as melanoma, head and neck, liver or kidney cancer. The CDR3 region is CASAEGDKETQYF. Here the CDR3 DNA reads TGTGCCAGCGCGGAAGGGGATAAAGAGACCCAGTACTTC.